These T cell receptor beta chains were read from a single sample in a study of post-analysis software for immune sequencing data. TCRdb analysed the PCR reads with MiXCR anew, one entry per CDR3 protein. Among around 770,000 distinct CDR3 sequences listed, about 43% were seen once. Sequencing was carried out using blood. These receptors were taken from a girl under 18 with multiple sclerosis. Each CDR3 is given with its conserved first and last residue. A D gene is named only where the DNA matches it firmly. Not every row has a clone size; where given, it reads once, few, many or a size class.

cdr3_nt: TGTGCCAGCAGTGAGGACACTAGCGGCACAGATACGCAGTATTTT
cdr3_aa: CASSEDTSGTDTQYF
j_call: TRBJ2-3
clone_size: many
v_call: TRBV6-4
d_call: TRBD2

cdr3_nt: TGTGCCACCAGCAGCGTTTTGTCCTACCCGCCGGAGACCCAGTACTTC
cdr3_aa: CATSSVLSYPPETQYF
j_call: TRBJ2-5
clone_size: few
v_call: TRBV15
d_call: .

cdr3_nt: TGCAGCGTTGAAAAGGGCTGGGGGTGGCAAGAGACCCAGTACTTC
cdr3_aa: CSVEKGWGWQETQYF
j_call: TRBJ2-5
clone_size: .
v_call: TRBV29-1
d_call: .

cdr3_nt: TGTGCCGTTGGACAGGGGGCTAATGAGCAGTTCTTC
cdr3_aa: CAVGQGANEQFF
j_call: TRBJ2-1
clone_size: .
v_call: TRBV6-5
d_call: TRBD1

cdr3_nt: TGCAGTGCCACGCCTCCTCCAGCTCAAGAGACCCAGTACTTC
cdr3_aa: CSATPPPAQETQYF
j_call: TRBJ2-5
clone_size: .
v_call: TRBV20-1
d_call: .

cdr3_nt: TGCAGTGCCCAACACAATGAGCAGTTCTTC
cdr3_aa: CSAQHNEQFF
j_call: TRBJ2-1
clone_size: .
v_call: TRBV20-1
d_call: .

cdr3_nt: TGTGCCAGCAGTGGACAGGGTTATGGAAAACTGTTTTTT
cdr3_aa: CASSGQGYGKLFF
j_call: TRBJ1-4
clone_size: .
v_call: TRBV12-3/TRBV12-4
d_call: TRBD1

cdr3_nt: TGTGCCAGCAGCTTCGGGCCCGGGGGATCCTATGGCTACACCTTC
cdr3_aa: CASSFGPGGSYGYTF
j_call: TRBJ1-2
clone_size: few
v_call: TRBV9
d_call: .

cdr3_nt: TGTGCCAGCAGCTCCCCGACCGGACTAGCGGGAGTCCGCCTCGAGCAGTACTTC
cdr3_aa: CASSSPTGLAGVRLEQYF
j_call: TRBJ2-7
clone_size: few
v_call: TRBV6-2/TRBV6-3
d_call: TRBD2

cdr3_nt: TGTGCCAGCAGTTTAGTAGGGAATCGCGACAATGAGCAGTTCTTC
cdr3_aa: CASSLVGNRDNEQFF
j_call: TRBJ2-1
clone_size: few
v_call: TRBV7-9
d_call: .

cdr3_nt: TGCAGCGTTGAAGATCTAATTGTGCGGGACAGGGAAGGCACAGATACGCAGTATTTT
cdr3_aa: CSVEDLIVRDREGTDTQYF
j_call: TRBJ2-3
clone_size: few
v_call: TRBV29-1
d_call: TRBD1